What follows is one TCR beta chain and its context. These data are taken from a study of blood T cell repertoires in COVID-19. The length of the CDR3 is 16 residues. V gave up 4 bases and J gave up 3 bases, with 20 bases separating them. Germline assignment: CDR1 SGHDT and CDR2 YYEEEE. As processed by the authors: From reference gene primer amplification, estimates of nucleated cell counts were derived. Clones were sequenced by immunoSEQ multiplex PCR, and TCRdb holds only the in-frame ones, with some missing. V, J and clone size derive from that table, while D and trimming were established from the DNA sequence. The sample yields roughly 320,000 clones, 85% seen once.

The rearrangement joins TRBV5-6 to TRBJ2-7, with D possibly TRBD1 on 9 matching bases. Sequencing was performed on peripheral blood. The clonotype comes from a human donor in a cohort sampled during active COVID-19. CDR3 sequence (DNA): TGTGCCAGCAGCCGCGGGGGGACAGGGAACGACTACGAGCAGTACTTC. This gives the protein CASSRGGTGNDYEQYF.